This T cell receptor (beta chain) derives from a study of blood T cell repertoires in COVID-19. Study-level background: The United States, Italy and Spain provided the acute and convalescent COVID-19 samples. From T cells, B-cell-depleted T cells, or PBMCs came the material, which was cDNA or gDNA.

Per the germline V gene, CDR1 is KGHSH and CDR2 is LQKENI. V shed 10 bases and J 0 bases; nucleotides not matched to a gene: 3. This CDR3 is 13 amino acids long. Data came from immunoSEQ multiplex PCR; TCRdb stores just in-frame clones and leaves some out. The profile shows some 11,000 clones, about 90% of them singletons. The sequenced sample was peripheral blood. The rearrangement links TRBV18 to TRBJ2-1, with TRBD2 matching 7 bases. This receptor was obtained from a man aged 25-45 years with active or convalescent COVID-19. The CDR3 DNA reads TGTGCCACCACGGGGGGCTCCTACAATGAGCAGTTCTTC. It is translated as CATTGGSYNEQFF.